The rows below give T cell receptor beta chains drawn from one sample of a study of shared clonotypes between healthy human individuals. TCRdb's table, derived via immunoSEQ multiplex PCR, lists solely in-frame clones and lacks some. The data show roughly 2.5 million clones, approximately 94% seen once. Source material: naive CD4+ T cells sorted from blood. The source is a man aged 18 to 29 in good health. Both conserved end residues are part of each CDR3. The D gene is left open where the match is weak. Size is omitted from some rows. Given values are once, few, many or a class for expanded clones.

V	size	D	J	DNA	CDR3
TRBV5-4	-	TRBD1	TRBJ1-2	TGTGCCAGCAAGGGACAGTCCAATGTTTTCTATGGCTACACCTTC	CASKGQSNVFYGYTF
TRBV11-2	few	-	TRBJ1-1	TGTGCCAGCAGCTTAGAGGTAGGGATCACTGAAGCTTTCTTT	CASSLEVGITEAFF
TRBV5-6	-	-	TRBJ1-6	TGTGCCAGCAGTCCTGCGGGGGGGATCTATAATTCACCCCTCCACTTT	CASSPAGGIYNSPLHF
TRBV7-8	-	TRBD2	TRBJ2-1	TGTGCCAGCAGCTTAGATTGGGCTAGCGGGGGCCGAAGCTCCTACAATGAGCAGTTCTTC	CASSLDWASGGRSSYNEQFF
TRBV25-1	-	-	TRBJ1-2	TGTGCCAGCAGCCAGGGTGCTAGCTACACCTTC	CASSQGASYTF
TRBV7-3	-	TRBD2	TRBJ2-2	TGTGCCAGCAGCCCCGGGACTACCGCGAACACCGGGGAGCTGTTTTTT	CASSPGTTANTGELFF
TRBV5-1	-	TRBD2	TRBJ2-5	TGCGCCAGCAGCGACCTGGCGGGAGGGCCAGGGGAGACCCAGTACTTC	CASSDLAGGPGETQYF
TRBV2	-	-	TRBJ2-6	TGTGCCAGCAGAGAATCTGGGGCCAACGTCCTGACTTTC	CASRESGANVLTF
TRBV5-1	-	-	TRBJ1-1	TGCGCCAGCAGCTCCTCAGGGATGAACACTGAAGCTTTCTTT	CASSSSGMNTEAFF
TRBV28	-	-	TRBJ1-3	TGTGCCAGCAGGGGGAGAAAAGGCTCTGGAAACACCATATATTTT	CASRGRKGSGNTIYF
TRBV6-5	-	TRBD1	TRBJ1-3	TGTGCCAGCAGTTACGCCCGGGACAGCGGAAACACCATATATTTT	CASSYARDSGNTIYF
TRBV2	few	-	TRBJ1-6	TGTGCCAGCAGTGAAGCCTACGTGTCACCCCTCCACTTT	CASSEAYVSPLHF
TRBV4-1	-	-	TRBJ1-3	TGCGCCAGCAGCCAAGATAATATGGTTGTGAGCTCTGGAAACACCATATATTTT	CASSQDNMVVSSGNTIYF
TRBV21-1	-	-	TRBJ2-7	TGTGCCAGCCGAAAAGCGGGGCAGGGGTCCTACGAGCAGTACTTC	CASRKAGQGSYEQYF
TRBV19	-	TRBD1	TRBJ2-7	TGTGCCAGTAGTCCTCCGGGACAGGTGGTCAACGAGCAGTACTTC	CASSPPGQVVNEQYF
TRBV29-1	once	TRBD1	TRBJ2-5	TGCAGCGCTGACAGGGGAGGAGAGACCCAGTACTTC	CSADRGGETQYF
TRBV30	-	TRBD1	TRBJ1-6	TGTGCCTGGAGGGGGACAGAGAATTCACCCCTCCACTTT	CAWRGTENSPLHF
TRBV6-5	-	-	TRBJ2-7	TGTGCCAGCAGTTCGCCCAGGACTTCCGAGCAGTACTTC	CASSSPRTSEQYF
TRBV6-1	once	-	TRBJ1-3	TGTGCCAGCAGTGAACTCCATGGGGCAGGAAACACCATATATTTT	CASSELHGAGNTIYF
TRBV5-1	-	-	TRBJ1-6	TGCGCCAGCAGCTTGGTAGGCGGGGGGAATAATTCACCCCTCCACTTT	CASSLVGGGNNSPLHF
TRBV5-1	-	-	TRBJ2-5	TGCGCCAGCAGCTTCGGAACAGGGAAAGAGACCCAGTACTTC	CASSFGTGKETQYF
TRBV10-1	-	-	TRBJ1-6	TGCGCCAGCAGTGAGTCTCGCAATTCACCCCTCCACTTT	CASSESRNSPLHF
TRBV6-1	once	-	TRBJ1-3	TGTGCCAGCAGTGAGGCCTGGGCAGGACTGGCTGGAAACACCATATATTTT	CASSEAWAGLAGNTIYF
TRBV5-1	-	-	TRBJ2-7	TGCGCCAGCAGCTTACGGACAGATAGGTTGAACGAGCAGTACTTC	CASSLRTDRLNEQYF
TRBV5-6	-	TRBD1	TRBJ1-1	TGTGCCAGCAGTTGGGACAGGGGCACTGAAGCTTTCTTT	CASSWDRGTEAFF
TRBV4-3	-	-	TRBJ1-2	TGCGCCAGCAGCAAGAGGGACGCTCAAAACTATGGCTACACCTTC	CASSKRDAQNYGYTF
TRBV4-1	-	-	TRBJ2-7	TGCGCCAGCAGCCAAGAAGAGGGAAGGAGCTCCTACGAGCAGTACTTC	CASSQEEGRSSYEQYF
TRBV29-1	-	TRBD1	TRBJ2-1	TGCAGCGTTGTAGGACAGGAAAGCTCCTACAATGAGCAGTTCTTC	CSVVGQESSYNEQFF
TRBV6-6	-	TRBD2	TRBJ2-4	TGTGCCAGCAAAGGGGCGGGAGGAGCCAAAAACATTCAGTACTTC	CASKGAGGAKNIQYF
TRBV30	-	TRBD2	TRBJ2-1	TGTGCCTGCCGCGCACTAGCGGGGCACAATGAGCAGTTCTTC	CACRALAGHNEQFF
TRBV25-1	-	-	TRBJ1-2	TGTGCCAGCAGTCCACAAGACAAGCGTGGTGGCTACACCTTC	CASSPQDKRGGYTF
TRBV29-1	few	-	TRBJ1-1	TGCAGCGTTAACAGGGTGAACGCAGAAGCTTTCTTT	CSVNRVNAEAFF
TRBV27	-	-	TRBJ1-1	TGTGCCAGCAGGGAAAGGACGGCGATGGGGACTGAAGCTTTCTTT	CASRERTAMGTEAFF
TRBV9	-	TRBD1	TRBJ2-7	TGTGCCAGCAGCACTCACAGGGGCGAGCAGTACTTC	CASSTHRGEQYF
TRBV5-1	-	TRBD1	TRBJ1-1	TGCGCCAGCAGCCGCCGGACAGGGAAGATCACTGAAGCTTTCTTT	CASSRRTGKITEAFF
TRBV7-9	once	TRBD1	TRBJ1-2	TGTGCCAGCAGCTGGGGACAGGGGGGCCCCTATGGCTACACCTTC	CASSWGQGGPYGYTF
TRBV4-3	once	-	TRBJ1-2	TGCGCCAGCAGCCAAGCGGGCAGCGTCAACTATGGCTACACCTTC	CASSQAGSVNYGYTF
TRBV28	-	-	TRBJ1-5	TGTGCCAGCAGACTGCCGGGACATTATAGCAATCAGCCCCAGCATTTT	CASRLPGHYSNQPQHF
TRBV7-8	once	-	TRBJ2-7	TGTGCCAGCAGCCGTATAAGTGAAATATCAGTCTACGAGCAGTACTTC	CASSRISEISVYEQYF
TRBV6-5	-	-	TRBJ2-2	TGTGCCAGCAGTCACTTAGGAGGGATCACCGGGGAGCTGTTTTTT	CASSHLGGITGELFF
TRBV7-3	-	-	TRBJ1-3	TGTGCCAGCAGCTGGGCAGCGGCCTCTGGAAACACCATATATTTT	CASSWAAASGNTIYF
TRBV2	-	TRBD1	TRBJ1-5	TGTGCCAGCAGCTATACCGGGACAGGGACCAATCAGCCCCAGCATTTT	CASSYTGTGTNQPQHF
TRBV11-2	-	-	TRBJ2-2	TGTGCCAGCAGCTTGGGTCGGGGGAAGGACACCGGGGAGCTGTTTTTT	CASSLGRGKDTGELFF
TRBV28	-	-	TRBJ2-7	TGTGCCAGCAGCTCCCCCGGGTCGGATTACTACGAGCAGTACTTC	CASSSPGSDYYEQYF
TRBV5-4	-	TRBD2	TRBJ2-5	TGTGCCAGCAGCCCGGGACTAGGTGGAGGGGCCCAGTACTTC	CASSPGLGGGAQYF
TRBV9	-	-	TRBJ2-1	TGTGCCAGCAGCGTGAGGTTGGGGGGGCATGAGCAGTTCTTC	CASSVRLGGHEQFF
TRBV7-2	-	-	TRBJ1-2	TGTGCCAGCAGCTTAGACAGTCTCTATGGCTACACCTTC	CASSLDSLYGYTF
TRBV30	-	TRBD1	TRBJ1-4	TGTGCCTGGAGTGCCCGGGCAGGGGGCCACGAAAAACTGTTTTTT	CAWSARAGGHEKLFF
TRBV25-1	-	-	TRBJ2-1	TGTGCCAGCAGTGAATCTTCTTGGTTTGGTGGGGGCTTTGACGGGCAGTTCTTC	CASSESSWFGGGFDGQFF
TRBV18	-	TRBD2	TRBJ2-5	TGTGCCAGCTCACCGGGACTAGCGGGAGGTGAAGAGACCCAGTACTTC	CASSPGLAGGEETQYF
TRBV10-1	-	TRBD2	TRBJ2-2	TGCGCCAGCAGTGGCGGGGGGACCACCGGGGAGCTGTTTTTT	CASSGGGTTGELFF
TRBV27	-	TRBD2	TRBJ2-7	TGTGCCAGCAGTTTACTGGCGGGCAGCGGGAGCTCCTACGAGCAGTACTTC	CASSLLAGSGSSYEQYF
TRBV27	-	-	TRBJ2-7	TGTGCCAGCAGAGACACCTTTAGCTCCTACGAGCAGTACTTC	CASRDTFSSYEQYF
TRBV6-1	-	-	TRBJ2-1	TGTGCCAGCAGTGGGAGTTACAATGAGCAGTTCTTC	CASSGSYNEQFF